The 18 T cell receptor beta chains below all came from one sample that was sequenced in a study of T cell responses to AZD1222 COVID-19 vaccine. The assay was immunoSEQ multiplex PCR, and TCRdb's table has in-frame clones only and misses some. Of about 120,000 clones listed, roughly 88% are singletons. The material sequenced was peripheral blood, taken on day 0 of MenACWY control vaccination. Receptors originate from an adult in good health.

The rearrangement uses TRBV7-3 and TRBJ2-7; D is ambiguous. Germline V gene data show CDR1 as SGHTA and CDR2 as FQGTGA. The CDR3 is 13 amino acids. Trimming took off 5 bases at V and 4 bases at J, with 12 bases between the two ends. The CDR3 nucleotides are TGTGCCAGCAGCCCCCGCGGCAGGTACGAGCAGTACTTC. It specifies CASSPRGRYEQYF.

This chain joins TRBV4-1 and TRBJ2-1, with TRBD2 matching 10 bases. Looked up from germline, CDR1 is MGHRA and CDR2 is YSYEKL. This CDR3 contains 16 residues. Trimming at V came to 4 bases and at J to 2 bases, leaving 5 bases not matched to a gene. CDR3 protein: CASSPLGLAAYNEQFF. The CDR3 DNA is TGCGCCAGCAGCCCACTAGGACTAGCGGCCTACAATGAGCAGTTCTTC.

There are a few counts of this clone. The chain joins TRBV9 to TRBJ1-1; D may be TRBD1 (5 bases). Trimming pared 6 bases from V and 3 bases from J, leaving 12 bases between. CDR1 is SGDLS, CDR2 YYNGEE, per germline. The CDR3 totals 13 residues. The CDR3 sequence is CASKDTGDTEAFF. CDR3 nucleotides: TGTGCCAGCAAGGACACAGGTGACACTGAAGCTTTCTTT.

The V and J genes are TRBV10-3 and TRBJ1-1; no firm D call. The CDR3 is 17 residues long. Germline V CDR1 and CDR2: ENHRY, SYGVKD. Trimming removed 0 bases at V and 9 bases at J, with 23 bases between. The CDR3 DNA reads TGTGCCATCAGTGAGTCGTATGCGACTCGGCTCACTTCCAAAGCTTTCTTT. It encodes CAISESYATRLTSKAFF.

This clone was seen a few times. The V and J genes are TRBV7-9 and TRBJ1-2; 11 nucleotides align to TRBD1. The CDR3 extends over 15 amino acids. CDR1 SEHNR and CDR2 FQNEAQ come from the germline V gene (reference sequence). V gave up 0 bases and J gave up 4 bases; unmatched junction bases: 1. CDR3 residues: CASSLAGTGGYGYTF. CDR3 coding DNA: TGTGCCAGCAGCTTAGCGGGGACAGGGGGCTATGGCTACACCTTC.

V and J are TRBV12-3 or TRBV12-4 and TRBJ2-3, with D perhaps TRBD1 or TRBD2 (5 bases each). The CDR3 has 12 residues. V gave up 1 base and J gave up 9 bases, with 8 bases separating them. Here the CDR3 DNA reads TGTGCCAGCAGTTTAGGGGGGAACACGCAGTATTTT. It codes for CASSLGGNTQYF.

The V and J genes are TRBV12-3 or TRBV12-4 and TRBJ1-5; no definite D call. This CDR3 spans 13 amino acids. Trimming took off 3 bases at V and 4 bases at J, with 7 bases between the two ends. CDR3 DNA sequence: TGTGCCAGCAGTTTCACAGAGAATCAGCCCCAGCATTTT. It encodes CASSFTENQPQHF.

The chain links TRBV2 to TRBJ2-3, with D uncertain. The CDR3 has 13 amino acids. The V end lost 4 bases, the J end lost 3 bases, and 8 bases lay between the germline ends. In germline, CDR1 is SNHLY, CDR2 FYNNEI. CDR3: CASSGRRTDTQYF. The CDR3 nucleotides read TGTGCCAGCAGTGGTCGTAGAACAGATACGCAGTATTTT.

The CDR3 DNA is TGTGCCAGCAGCCATCGGACTAGCGGGGCCTTCTACGAGCAGTACTTC. It translates to CASSHRTSGAFYEQYF. This chain connects TRBV3-1 (or the pseudogene TRBV3-2) to TRBJ2-7, with 12 bases aligning to TRBD2. V shed 3 bases and J 3 bases; nucleotides not matched to a gene: 6. Germline loops: CDR1 LGHDT, CDR2 YNNKEL (reference sequence). The CDR3 runs to 16 residues.

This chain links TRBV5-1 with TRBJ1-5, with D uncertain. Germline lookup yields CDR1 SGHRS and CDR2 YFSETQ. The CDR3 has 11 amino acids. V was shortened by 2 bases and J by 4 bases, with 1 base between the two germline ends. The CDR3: CASSLNQPQHF. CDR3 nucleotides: TGCGCCAGCAGCTTAAATCAGCCCCAGCATTTT.

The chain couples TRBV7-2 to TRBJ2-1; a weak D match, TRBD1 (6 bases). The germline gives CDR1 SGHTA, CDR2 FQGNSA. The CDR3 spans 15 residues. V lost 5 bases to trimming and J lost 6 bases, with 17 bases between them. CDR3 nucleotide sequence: TGTGCCAGCAGCCTGACCCCAGGGGTTCGCAATGAGCAGTTCTTC. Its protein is CASSLTPGVRNEQFF. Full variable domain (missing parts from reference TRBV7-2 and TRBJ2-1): GAGVSQSPSNKVTEKGKDVELRCDPISGHTALYWYRQSLGQGLEFLIYFQGNSAPDKSGLPSDRFSAERTGGSVSTLTIQRTQQEDSAVYLCASSLTPGVRNEQFFGPGTRLTVL.

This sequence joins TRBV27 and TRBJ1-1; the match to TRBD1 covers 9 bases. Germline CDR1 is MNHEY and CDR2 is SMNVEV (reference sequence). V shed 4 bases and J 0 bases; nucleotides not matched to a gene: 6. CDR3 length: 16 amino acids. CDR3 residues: CASSSLGTGLNTEAFF. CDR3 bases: TGTGCCAGCAGTTCTCTCGGGACAGGGTTGAACACTGAAGCTTTCTTT.

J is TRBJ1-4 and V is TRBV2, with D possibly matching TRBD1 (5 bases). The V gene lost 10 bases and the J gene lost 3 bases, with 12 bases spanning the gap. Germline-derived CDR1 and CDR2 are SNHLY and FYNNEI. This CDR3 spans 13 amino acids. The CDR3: CATGRGANEKLFF. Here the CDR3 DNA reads TGTGCCACCGGGAGGGGAGCTAATGAAAAACTGTTTTTT.

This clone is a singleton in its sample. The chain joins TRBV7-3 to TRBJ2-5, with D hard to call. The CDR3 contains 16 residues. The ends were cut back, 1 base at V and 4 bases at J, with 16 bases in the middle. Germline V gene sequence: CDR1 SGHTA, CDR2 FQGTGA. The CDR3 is CASSLKGSAPPETQYF. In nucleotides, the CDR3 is TGTGCCAGCAGCTTAAAGGGCTCGGCGCCCCCAGAGACCCAGTACTTC. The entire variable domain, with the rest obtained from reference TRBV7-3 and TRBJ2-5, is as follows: GAGVSQTPSNKVTEKGKYVELRCDPISGHTALYWYRQSLGQGPEFLIYFQGTGAADDSGLPNDRFFAVRPEGSVSTLKIQRTERGDSAVYLCASSLKGSAPPETQYFGPGTRLLVL.

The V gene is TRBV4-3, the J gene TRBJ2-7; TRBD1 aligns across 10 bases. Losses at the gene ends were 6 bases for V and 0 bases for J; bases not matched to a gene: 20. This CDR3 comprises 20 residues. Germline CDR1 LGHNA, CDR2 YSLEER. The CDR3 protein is CASRRKKVRTGGYSSYEQYF. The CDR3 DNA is TGCGCCAGCAGGCGAAAGAAGGTTAGGACAGGGGGATACAGCTCCTACGAGCAGTACTTC.

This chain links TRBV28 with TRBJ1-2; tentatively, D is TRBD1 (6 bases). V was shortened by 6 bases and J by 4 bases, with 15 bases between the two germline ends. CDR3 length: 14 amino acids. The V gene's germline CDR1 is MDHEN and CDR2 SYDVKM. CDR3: CASSTTGGLYGYTF. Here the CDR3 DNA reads TGTGCCAGCAGCACTACCGGGGGCCTCTATGGCTACACCTTC.

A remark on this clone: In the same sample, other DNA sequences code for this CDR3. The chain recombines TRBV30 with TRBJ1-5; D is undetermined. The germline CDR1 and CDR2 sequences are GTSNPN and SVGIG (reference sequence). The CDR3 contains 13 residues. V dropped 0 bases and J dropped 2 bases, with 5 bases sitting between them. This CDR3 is CAWSVQGNQPQHF. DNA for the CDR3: TGTGCCTGGAGTGTTCAGGGCAATCAGCCCCAGCATTTT.

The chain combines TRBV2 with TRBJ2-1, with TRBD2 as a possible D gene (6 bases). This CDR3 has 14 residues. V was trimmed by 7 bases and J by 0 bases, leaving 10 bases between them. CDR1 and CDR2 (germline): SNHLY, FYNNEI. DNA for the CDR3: TGTGCCAGCACCCCCGGGGGCTCCTACAATGAGCAGTTCTTC. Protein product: CASTPGGSYNEQFF. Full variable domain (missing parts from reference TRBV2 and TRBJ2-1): EPEVTQTPSHQVTQMGQEVILRCVPISNHLYFYWYRQILGQKVEFLVSFYNNEISEKSEIFDDQFSVERPDGSNFTLKIRSTKLEDSAMYFCASTPGGSYNEQFFGPGTRLTVL.